What follows are 2 T cell receptor beta chains derived from one specimen sequenced in a study of OX40 agonist ivuxolimab in advanced cancers. The repertoire was sequenced with immunoSEQ multiplex PCR; TCRdb's copy has only in-frame clones and lacks some. This sample has approximately 82,000 clones; roughly 86% occur once, and the top ten carry just under 25%. Sequencing used CD4+ or CD8+ T cells sorted from blood, obtained in a trial of the OX40 agonist ivuxolimab. The receptors here all came from an adult with an advanced solid tumor such as melanoma, head and neck, liver or kidney cancer.

The V call is TRBV19, the J call TRBJ2-5, with TRBD2 matching over 11 bases. From germline, CDR1 is LNHDA and CDR2 SQIVND (reference sequence). The V segment lost 11 bases and the J segment 1 base; nucleotides outside the gene matches: 6. The CDR3 has 14 amino acids. CDR3 sequence reads: CASRGLAAQETQYF. The CDR3 nucleotides are TGTGCCTCCAGGGGACTAGCGGCCCAAGAGACCCAGTACTTC.

J is TRBJ2-3 and V is TRBV2; a possible D gene is TRBD2 (5 bases). With 2 bases removed from V and 1 base from J, the gap between germline ends came to 10 bases. The CDR3 runs to 15 residues. Germline V lookup: CDR1 SNHLY, CDR2 FYNNEI. Here the CDR3 DNA reads TGTGCCAGCAGTGAAAAGCGGATCGGCACAGATACGCAGTATTTT. It translates to CASSEKRIGTDTQYF.